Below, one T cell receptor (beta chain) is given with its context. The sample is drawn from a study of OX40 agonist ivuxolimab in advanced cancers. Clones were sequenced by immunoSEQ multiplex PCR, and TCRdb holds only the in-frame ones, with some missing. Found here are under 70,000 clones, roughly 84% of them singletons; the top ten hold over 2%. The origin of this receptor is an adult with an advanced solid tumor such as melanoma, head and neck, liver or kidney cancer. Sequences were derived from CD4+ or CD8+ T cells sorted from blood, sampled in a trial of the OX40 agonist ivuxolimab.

In nucleotides, the CDR3 is TGTGCCAGCAGCCCAAGGGGGCCCGGGGGAGATACGCAGTATTTT. Translated, it gives CASSPRGPGGDTQYF. V is TRBV11-2 and J is TRBJ2-3; maybe TRBD1 (7 bases). The V gene's germline CDR1 is SGHAT and CDR2 FQNNGV. The CDR3 is 15 residues long. Trimming shortened V by 5 bases and J by 5 bases, and 17 bases separated the two germline ends.